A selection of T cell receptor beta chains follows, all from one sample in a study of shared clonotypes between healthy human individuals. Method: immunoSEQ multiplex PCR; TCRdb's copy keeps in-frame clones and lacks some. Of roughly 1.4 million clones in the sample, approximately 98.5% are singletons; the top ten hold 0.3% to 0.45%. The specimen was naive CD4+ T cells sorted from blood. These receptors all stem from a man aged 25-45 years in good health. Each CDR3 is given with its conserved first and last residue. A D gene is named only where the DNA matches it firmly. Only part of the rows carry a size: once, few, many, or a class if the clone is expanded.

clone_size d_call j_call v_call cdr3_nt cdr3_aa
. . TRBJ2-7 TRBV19 TGTGCCAGTAGCGCCCACGGGGACTTCGGGGAGCAGTACTTC CASSAHGDFGEQYF
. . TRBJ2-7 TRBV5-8 TGTGCCAGCAGCTTAGGGGGACTCGACTACGAGCAGTACTTC CASSLGGLDYEQYF
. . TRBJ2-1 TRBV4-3 TGCGCCAGCAGCCAAATGGGCACTAGCATTTCCTTGATGGCGGGGACCTACAATGAGCAGTTCTTC CASSQMGTSISLMAGTYNEQFF
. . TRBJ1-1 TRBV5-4 TGTGCCAGCAGCTTACGACGGAACACTGAAGCTTTCTTT CASSLRRNTEAFF
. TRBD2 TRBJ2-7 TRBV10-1 TGCGCCAGCAGTGATTCGACTAGCGGCCCCTATGAGCAGTACTTC CASSDSTSGPYEQYF
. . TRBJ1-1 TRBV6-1 TGTGCCAGCAGTGAATCGGGGGGGGTAGCTTTCTTT CASSESGGVAFF
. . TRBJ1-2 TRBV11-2 TGTGCCAGCAGCGTCACCGACCGGGGAGGTGGCTACACCTTC CASSVTDRGGGYTF
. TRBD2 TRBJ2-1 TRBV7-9 TGTGCCAGCAGCTTAGCGCCCGGAATAGCGGGAACATACAATGAGCAGTTCTTC CASSLAPGIAGTYNEQFF
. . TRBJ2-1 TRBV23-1 TGCGCCAGCAGTCAATCCGTAGTTGGGAACAATGAGCAGTTCTTC CASSQSVVGNNEQFF
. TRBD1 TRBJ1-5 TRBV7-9 TGTGCCAGCAGCTTGACAGGGGAAGCCAATCAGCCCCAGCATTTT CASSLTGEANQPQHF
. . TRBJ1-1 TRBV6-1 TGTGCCAGCAGTCCCGGGGGGGGCAACACTGAAGCTTTCTTT CASSPGGGNTEAFF
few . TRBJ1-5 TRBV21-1 TGTGCCAGCAGCAACCCAGGGTGGCAGCCCCAGCATTTT CASSNPGWQPQHF
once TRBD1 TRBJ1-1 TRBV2 TGTGCCAGCAGCTTGGACAGGGGAGAAGCTTTCTTT CASSLDRGEAFF
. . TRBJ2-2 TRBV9 TGTGCCAGCAGCCCCCGACTACCCCGGGACTCTCTTACCGGGGAGCTGTTTTTT CASSPRLPRDSLTGELFF
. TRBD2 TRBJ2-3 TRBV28 TGTGCCAGCAGTTCGTCTAGCGGTTACACAGATACGCAGTATTTT CASSSSSGYTDTQYF
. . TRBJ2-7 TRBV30 TGTGCCTGGAGTGTAAGGGTCGGGGCAACGGACAACGGCGAGCAGTACTTC CAWSVRVGATDNGEQYF
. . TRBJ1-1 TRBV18 TGTGCCAGCTCACCACCCGGTCGAGGACTAGAAGCTTTCTTT CASSPPGRGLEAFF
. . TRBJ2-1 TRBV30 TGTGCCTGCCGCCCGGACTATATCTCCTACAATGAGCAGTTCTTC CACRPDYISYNEQFF
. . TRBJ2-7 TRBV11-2 TGTGCCAGCAGCTCCCCCAAGGGTAGCGCCAATTTTCGATACTACGAGCAGTACTTC CASSSPKGSANFRYYEQYF
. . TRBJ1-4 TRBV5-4 TGTGCCAGCAGCTTAAACAGGGATGAAAAACTGTTTTTT CASSLNRDEKLFF
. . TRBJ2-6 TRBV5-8 TGTGCCAGCAGCCTCCGGAGACACAGCTCTGGGGCCAACGTCCTGACTTTC CASSLRRHSSGANVLTF
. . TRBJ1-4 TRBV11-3 TGTGCCAGCAGCTTATTAGCGAGTGAAAAACTGTTTTTT CASSLLASEKLFF
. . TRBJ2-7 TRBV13 TGTGCCAGCAGCTTAGTAGTCGGTGTTCACACAAAGAGCTCCTACGAGCAGTACTTC CASSLVVGVHTKSSYEQYF
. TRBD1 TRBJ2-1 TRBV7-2 TGTGCCAGCAGCTCAAGGACAGGGTCAAGCTCCTACAATGAGCAGTTCTTC CASSSRTGSSSYNEQFF
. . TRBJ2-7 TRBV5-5 TGTGCCAGCAGCACTTCGACAGGGAGGTACGAGCAGTACTTC CASSTSTGRYEQYF
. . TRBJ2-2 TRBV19 TGTGCCAGTAGACAGGGACCGGCGAACACCGGGGAGCTGTTTTTT CASRQGPANTGELFF
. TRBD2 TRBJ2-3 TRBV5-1 TGCGCCAGCAGTAAATGGGGACTAGCGGATTTTTCAGATACGCAGTATTTT CASSKWGLADFSDTQYF
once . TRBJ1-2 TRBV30 TGTGCCTGGAGTGAATTTGGCTACACCTTC CAWSEFGYTF
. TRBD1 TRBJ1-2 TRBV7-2 TGTGCCAGCAGCTTAGCCCACAGGGGATTAAACTATGGCTACACCTTC CASSLAHRGLNYGYTF
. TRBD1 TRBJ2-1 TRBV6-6 TGTGCCAGCAGTTACCCACCGGGACAGGGGTACAATGAGCAGTTCTTC CASSYPPGQGYNEQFF
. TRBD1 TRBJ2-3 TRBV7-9 TGTGCCAGCAGCCTACTCTCCGGGACAGGGCGCACAGATACGCAGTATTTT CASSLLSGTGRTDTQYF
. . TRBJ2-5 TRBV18 TGTGCCAGCTCACGCGCGTACCAAGAGACCCAGTACTTC CASSRAYQETQYF
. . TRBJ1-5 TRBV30 TGTGCCTGGTCGACAGGTAGTCAGCCCCAGCATTTT CAWSTGSQPQHF
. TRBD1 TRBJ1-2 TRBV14 TGTGCCAGCAGTCACAGGGGGCGCGATGGCTACACCTTC CASSHRGRDGYTF
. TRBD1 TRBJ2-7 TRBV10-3 TGTGCCATCAGTTCCGACAGGGGCGAGCAGTACTTC CAISSDRGEQYF
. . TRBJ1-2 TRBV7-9 TGTGCCAGCAGCTTAGCCCTGACAGGAAGAATCCCTGGCTACACCTTC CASSLALTGRIPGYTF
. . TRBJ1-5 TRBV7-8 TGTGCCAGCACCTTAAGAGGAGGTTTGAGCAATCAGCCCCAGCATTTT CASTLRGGLSNQPQHF
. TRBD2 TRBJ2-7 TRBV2 TGTGCCAGCAGTGTAGGCGGGAGGGCCTACGAGCAGTACTTC CASSVGGRAYEQYF
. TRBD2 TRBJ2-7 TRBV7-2 TGTGCCAGCAGCTGGACTAGCATCGCCTACGAGCAGTACTTC CASSWTSIAYEQYF
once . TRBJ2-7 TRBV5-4 TGTGCCAGCAGCTTGGCCGACACCCAGCACGAGCAGTACTTC CASSLADTQHEQYF
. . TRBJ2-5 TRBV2 TGTGCCAGCACCCGAGCCGGGACGCCGCTCCAAGAGACCCAGTACTTC CASTRAGTPLQETQYF
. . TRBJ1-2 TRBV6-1 TGTGCCACAACCCGGACAGAAAGCTATGGCTACACCTTC CATTRTESYGYTF